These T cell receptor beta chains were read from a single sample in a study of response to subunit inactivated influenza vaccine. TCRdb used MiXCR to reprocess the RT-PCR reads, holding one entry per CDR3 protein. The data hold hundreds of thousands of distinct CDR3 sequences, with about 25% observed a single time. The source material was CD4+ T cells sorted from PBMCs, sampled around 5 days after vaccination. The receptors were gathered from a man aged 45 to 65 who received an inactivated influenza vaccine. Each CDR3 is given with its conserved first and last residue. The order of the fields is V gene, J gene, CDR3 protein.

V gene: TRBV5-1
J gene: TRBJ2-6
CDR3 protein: CASIGSTYSGANVLTF

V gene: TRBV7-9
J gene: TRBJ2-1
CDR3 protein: CASSLQSGSSYNEQFF

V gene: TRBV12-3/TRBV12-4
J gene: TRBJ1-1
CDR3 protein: CASSLRGGESEAFF

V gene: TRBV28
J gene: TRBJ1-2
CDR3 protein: CASSSTVAYGYTF

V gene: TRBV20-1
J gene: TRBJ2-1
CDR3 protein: CSALPTSGISDEQFF

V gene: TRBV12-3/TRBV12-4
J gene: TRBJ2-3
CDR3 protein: CATLAGGEDTQYF

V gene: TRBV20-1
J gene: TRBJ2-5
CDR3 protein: CSVGETQYF

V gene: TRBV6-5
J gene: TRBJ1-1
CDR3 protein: CASSYSPGGVAFF

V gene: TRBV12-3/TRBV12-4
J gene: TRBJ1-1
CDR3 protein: CASSFRDSNTEAFF

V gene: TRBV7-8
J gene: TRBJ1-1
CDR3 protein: CASSQSGISRRNTEAFF

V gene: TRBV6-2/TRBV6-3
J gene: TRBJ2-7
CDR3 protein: CASSDGQQQYF

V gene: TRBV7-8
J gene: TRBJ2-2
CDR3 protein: CASSLWQAGELFF

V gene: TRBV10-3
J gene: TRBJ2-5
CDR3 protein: CAISQSQFQETQYF

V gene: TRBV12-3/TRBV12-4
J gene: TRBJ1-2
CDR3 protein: CASSLAGQGAYGYTF

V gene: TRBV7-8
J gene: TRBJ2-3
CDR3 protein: CVSSHTPDRTISTDTQYF

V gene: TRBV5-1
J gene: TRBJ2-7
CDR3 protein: CASSLDTIYEQYF

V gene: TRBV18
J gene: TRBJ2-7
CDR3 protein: CASSPTADGQLGQYF

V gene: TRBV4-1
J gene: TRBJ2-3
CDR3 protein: CASSRDRYTDTQYF

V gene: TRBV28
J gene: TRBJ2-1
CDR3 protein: CASSLVVKGNEQFF

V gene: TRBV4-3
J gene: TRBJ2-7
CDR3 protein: CASSQDRLAGPEQYF

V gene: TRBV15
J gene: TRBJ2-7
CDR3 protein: CATSTWGRTGVHEQYF

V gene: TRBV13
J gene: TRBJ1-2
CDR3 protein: CASSALWADNYGYTF

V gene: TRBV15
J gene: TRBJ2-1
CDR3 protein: CATSRAPGQGISEQFF

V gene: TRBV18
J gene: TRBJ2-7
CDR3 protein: CASSYGTGNEQYF

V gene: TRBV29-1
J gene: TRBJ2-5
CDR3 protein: CSVRAGRETQYF

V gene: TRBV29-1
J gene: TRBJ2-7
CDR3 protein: CSVGRRGAYEQYF

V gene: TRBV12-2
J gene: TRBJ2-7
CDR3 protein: CASRYGTVRRYEQYF

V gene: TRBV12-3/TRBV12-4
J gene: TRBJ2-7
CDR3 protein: CASSLQGGPLYRQYF

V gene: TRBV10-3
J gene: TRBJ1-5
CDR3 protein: CAISELASNQPQHF

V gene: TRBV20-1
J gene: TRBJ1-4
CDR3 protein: CSAYRGLGEKLFF

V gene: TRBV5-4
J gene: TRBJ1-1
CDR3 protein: CASSFTAGLGAFF

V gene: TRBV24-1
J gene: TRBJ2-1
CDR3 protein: CATSDPGTDYNEQFF

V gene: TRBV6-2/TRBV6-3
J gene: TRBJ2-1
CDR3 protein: CASSYTPGTSGTNQFF

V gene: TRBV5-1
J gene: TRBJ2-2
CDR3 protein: CASSYQDQGNPGELFF

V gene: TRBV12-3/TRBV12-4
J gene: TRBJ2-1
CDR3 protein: CASRDRGRYEQFF

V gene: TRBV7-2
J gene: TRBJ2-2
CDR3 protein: CASRMTGYTGELFF

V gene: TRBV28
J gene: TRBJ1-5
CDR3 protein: CASSPINQPQHF

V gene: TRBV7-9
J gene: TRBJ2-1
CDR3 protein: CASSLGAQGNEQFF

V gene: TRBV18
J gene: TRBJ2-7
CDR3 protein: CASSPKGFDYEQYF

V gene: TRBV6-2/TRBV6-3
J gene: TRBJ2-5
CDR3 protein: CASSPSGSGLAGGLRETQYF

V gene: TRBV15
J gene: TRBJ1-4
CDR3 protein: CATTRDSNEKLFF

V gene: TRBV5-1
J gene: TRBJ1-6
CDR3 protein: CASSLVGISDPYNSPLHF

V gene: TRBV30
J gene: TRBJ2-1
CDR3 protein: CAWSAGYNEQFF

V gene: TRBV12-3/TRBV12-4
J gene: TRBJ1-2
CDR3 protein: CASSPSRGYGYTF

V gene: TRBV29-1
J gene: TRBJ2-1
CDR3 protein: CSAHPGQAYGQFF

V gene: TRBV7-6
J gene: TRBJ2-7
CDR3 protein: CASSPFRTSGRASYEQYF